These 10 T cell receptor beta chains were sequenced from one sample in a study of cytotoxic CD8 clonotypes in ibrutinib-treated CLL. TCRdb's copy holds only in-frame clones and misses some; the assay was immunoSEQ multiplex PCR. The sample lists 250,000 to 350,000 clones, more than 70% occurring once. The specimen comprised PBMCs, sampled at disease progression, from a patient treated with ibrutinib. Every receptor here comes from a human donor with chronic lymphocytic leukemia.

The gene calls are TRBV12-5 and TRBJ1-5, with D possibly matching TRBD1 (5 bases). V shed 6 bases and J shed 14 bases, with 14 bases lying between them. The V gene's germline CDR1 is LGHNT and CDR2 FRNRAP. CDR3 length equals 11 residues. Written as DNA, the CDR3 is TGTGCTAGTGGCCCTACAGGTTACAAGCATTTT. This translates into CASGPTGYKHF.

The rearrangement links TRBV29-1 to TRBJ2-5, with D possibly being TRBD2 (7 bases). Trimming removed 3 bases at V and 2 bases at J, with 13 bases between. Germline V gives CDR1 SQVTM, CDR2 ANQGSEA. The CDR3 loop spans 14 amino acids. The CDR3 is CSVEGAGAQETQYF. CDR3 sequence (DNA): TGCAGCGTTGAGGGGGCGGGGGCACAAGAGACCCAGTACTTC.

The chain recombines TRBV7-9 with TRBJ2-3; TRBD2 aligns across 10 bases. V lost 6 bases to trimming and J lost 3 bases; unmatched junction nucleotides: 3. Per the germline V gene, CDR1 is SEHNR and CDR2 is FQNEAQ (reference sequence). This CDR3 is 14 amino acids long. CDR3 bases: TGTGCCAGCAGGCCGGGACTAGCGACAGATACGCAGTATTTT. The encoded protein is CASRPGLATDTQYF.

The chain employs TRBV6-5 and TRBJ2-1; D call uncertain. The germline V and J ends were trimmed by 5 bases and 7 bases, with 15 bases remaining between them. Per germline, CDR1 MNHEY and CDR2 SVGAGI. The CDR3 sequence is 14 residues long. In DNA form, the CDR3 reads TGTGCCAGCAGTGCCAAGCTGCGAGCGAATGAGCAGTTCTTC. Residues: CASSAKLRANEQFF.

V usage is TRBV27 and J usage is TRBJ2-3; TRBD2 aligns across 14 bases. Trimming at V came to 3 bases and at J to 4 bases, leaving 9 bases not matched to a gene. This CDR3 spans 18 amino acids. Germline lookup yields CDR1 MNHEY and CDR2 SMNVEV (reference sequence). The CDR3 is CASSFRGLAGAGADTQYF. CDR3 bases: TGTGCCAGCAGTTTTAGGGGACTAGCGGGAGCGGGTGCAGATACGCAGTATTTT.

This chain uses TRBV2 with TRBJ2-3; TRBD2 matches 10 bases. The germline V gene encodes CDR1 SNHLY and CDR2 FYNNEI. Unmatched junction bases numbered 12, after V lost 1 base and J lost 5 bases. The CDR3 is 18 residues long. CDR3 loop: CASSEDVGTSVWLDTQYF. The CDR3 nucleotides read TGTGCCAGCAGTGAAGACGTAGGGACTAGCGTTTGGTTAGATACGCAGTATTTT. Full variable domain (missing parts from reference TRBV2 and TRBJ2-3): EPEVTQTPSHQVTQMGQEVILRCVPISNHLYFYWYRQILGQKVEFLVSFYNNEISEKSEIFDDQFSVERPDGSNFTLKIRSTKLEDSAMYFCASSEDVGTSVWLDTQYFGPGTRLTVL.

The chain combines TRBV4-3 with TRBJ1-4; D might be TRBD1 (5 bases). From germline, CDR1 is LGHNA and CDR2 YSLEER. V shed 0 bases and J shed 8 bases, with 16 bases lying between them. There are 16 residues in the CDR3. The CDR3 is CASSQDDRARAEKLFF. In nucleotides, the CDR3 is TGCGCCAGCAGCCAAGACGACCGGGCCAGGGCGGAAAAACTGTTTTTT.

This chain uses TRBV28 with TRBJ2-2; no clear D gene. CDR1 and CDR2 from the germline V gene are MDHEN and SYDVKM. Trimming shortened V by 2 bases and J by 7 bases, and 11 bases separated the two germline ends. CDR3 length equals 14 residues. The CDR3 loop reads CASSLSWINGELFF. The CDR3 coding sequence is TGTGCCAGCAGTTTAAGTTGGATAAACGGGGAGCTGTTTTTT. The entire variable domain, with the rest obtained from reference TRBV28 and TRBJ2-2, is as follows: DVKVTQSSRYLVKRTGEKVFLECVQDMDHENMFWYRQDPGLGLRLIYFSYDVKMKEKGDIPEGYSVSREKKERFSLILESASTNQTSMYLCASSLSWINGELFFGEGSRLTVL.

The V and J genes are TRBV5-1 and TRBJ2-2; D gene uncertain. With 0 bases removed from V and 2 bases from J, the gap between germline ends came to 5 bases. The CDR3 runs to 14 residues. CDR1 SGHRS and CDR2 YFSETQ come from the germline V gene. DNA for the CDR3: TGCGCCAGCAGCTTGGCCATCAACACCGGGGAGCTGTTTTTT. Encoded protein: CASSLAINTGELFF.

Comments on this clone: In the same sample, other DNA sequences code for this CDR3. V and J are TRBV5-1 and TRBJ1-1; D remains ambiguous. The V gene's germline CDR1 is SGHRS and CDR2 YFSETQ. Trimming pared 0 bases from V and 3 bases from J, leaving 6 bases between. The length of the CDR3 is 13 residues. The CDR3 reads CASSLAGYTEAFF. CDR3 DNA sequence: TGCGCCAGCAGCTTGGCGGGCTACACTGAAGCTTTCTTT.